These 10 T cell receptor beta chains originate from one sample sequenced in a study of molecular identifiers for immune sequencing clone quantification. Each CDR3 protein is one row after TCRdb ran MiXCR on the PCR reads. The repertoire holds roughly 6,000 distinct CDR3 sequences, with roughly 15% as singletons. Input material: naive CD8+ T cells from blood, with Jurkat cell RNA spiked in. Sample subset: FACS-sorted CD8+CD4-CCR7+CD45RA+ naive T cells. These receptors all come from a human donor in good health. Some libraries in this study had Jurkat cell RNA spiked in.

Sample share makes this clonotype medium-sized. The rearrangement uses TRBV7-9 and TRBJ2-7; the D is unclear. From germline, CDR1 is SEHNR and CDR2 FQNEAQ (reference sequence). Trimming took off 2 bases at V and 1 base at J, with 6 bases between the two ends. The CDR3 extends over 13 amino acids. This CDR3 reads CASSLQASYEQYF. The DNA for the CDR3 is TGTGCCAGCAGCTTACAAGCTTCCTACGAGCAGTACTTC.

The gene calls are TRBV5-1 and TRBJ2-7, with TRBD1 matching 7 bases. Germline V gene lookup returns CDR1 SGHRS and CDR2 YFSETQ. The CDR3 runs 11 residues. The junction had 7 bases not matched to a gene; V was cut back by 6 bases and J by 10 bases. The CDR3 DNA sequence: TGCGCCAGCACCGACAGGGTGGAACAGTACTTC. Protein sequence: CASTDRVEQYF. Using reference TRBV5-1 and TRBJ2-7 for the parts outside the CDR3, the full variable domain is KAGVTQTPRYLIKTRGQQVTLSCSPISGHRSVSWYQQTPGQGLQFLFEYFSETQRNKGNFPGRFSGRQFSNSRSEMNVSTLELGDSALYLCASTDRVEQYFGPGTRLTVT.

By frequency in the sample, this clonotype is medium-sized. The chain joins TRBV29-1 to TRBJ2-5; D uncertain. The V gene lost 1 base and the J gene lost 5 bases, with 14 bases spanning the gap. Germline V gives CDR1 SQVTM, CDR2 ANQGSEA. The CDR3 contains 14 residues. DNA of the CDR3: TGCAGCGTTGAAGGACACCCAGATGGGGAGACCCAGTACTTC. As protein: CSVEGHPDGETQYF.

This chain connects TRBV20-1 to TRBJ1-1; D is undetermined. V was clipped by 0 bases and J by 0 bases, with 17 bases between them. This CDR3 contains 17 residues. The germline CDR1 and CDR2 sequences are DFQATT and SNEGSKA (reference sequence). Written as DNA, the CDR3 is TGCAGTGCTAGAGAGCTTCCTCCCAGACACTTGAACACTGAAGCTTTCTTT. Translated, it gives CSARELPPRHLNTEAFF.

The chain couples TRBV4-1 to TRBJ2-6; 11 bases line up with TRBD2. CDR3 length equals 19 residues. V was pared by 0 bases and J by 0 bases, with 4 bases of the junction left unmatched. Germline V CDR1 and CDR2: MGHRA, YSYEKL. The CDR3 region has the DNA TGCGCCAGCAGCCAAGACGGTAGCGGGGGGGTCTCTGGGGCCAACGTCCTGACTTTC. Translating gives CASSQDGSGGVSGANVLTF.

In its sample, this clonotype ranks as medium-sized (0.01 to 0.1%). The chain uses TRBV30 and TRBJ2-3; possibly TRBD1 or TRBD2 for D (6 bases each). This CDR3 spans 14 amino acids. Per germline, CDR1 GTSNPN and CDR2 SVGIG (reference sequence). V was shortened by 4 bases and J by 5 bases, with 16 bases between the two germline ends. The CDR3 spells CAWIPGGNGDTQYF. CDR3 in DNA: TGTGCCTGGATACCCGGGGGCAATGGAGATACGCAGTATTTT.

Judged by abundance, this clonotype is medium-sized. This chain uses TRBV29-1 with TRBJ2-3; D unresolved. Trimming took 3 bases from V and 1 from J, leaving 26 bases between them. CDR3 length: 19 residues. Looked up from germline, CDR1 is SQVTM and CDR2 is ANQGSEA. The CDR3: CSVDHRTPGTVPRTDTQYF. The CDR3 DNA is TGCAGCGTTGATCACAGAACGCCTGGCACAGTCCCCCGCACAGATACGCAGTATTTT.

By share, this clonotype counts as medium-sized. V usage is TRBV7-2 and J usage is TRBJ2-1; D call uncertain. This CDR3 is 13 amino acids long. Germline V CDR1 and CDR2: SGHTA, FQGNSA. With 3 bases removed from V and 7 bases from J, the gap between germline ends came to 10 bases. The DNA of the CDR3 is TGTGCCAGCAGCTTCTACACCAATAATGAGCAGTTCTTC. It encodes CASSFYTNNEQFF.

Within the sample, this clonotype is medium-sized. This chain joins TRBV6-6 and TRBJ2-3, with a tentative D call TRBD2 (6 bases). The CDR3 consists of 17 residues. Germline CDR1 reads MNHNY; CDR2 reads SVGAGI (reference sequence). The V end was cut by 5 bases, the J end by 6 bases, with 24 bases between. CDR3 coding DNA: TGTGCCAGCAGTGACGGGGACTCAATGAGCTTCGGGGATACGCAGTATTTT. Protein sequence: CASSDGDSMSFGDTQYF.

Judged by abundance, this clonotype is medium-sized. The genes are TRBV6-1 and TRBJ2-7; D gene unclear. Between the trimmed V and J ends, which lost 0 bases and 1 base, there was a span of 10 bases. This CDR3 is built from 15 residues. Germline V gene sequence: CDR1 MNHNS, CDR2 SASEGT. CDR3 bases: TGTGCCAGCAGTGAAGCGCGACTGGCATCCTACGAGCAGTACTTC. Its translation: CASSEARLASYEQYF.